These 17 T cell receptor beta chains came from one sample sequenced in a study of Tregs in tolerant kidney transplant recipients. This table comes from immunoSEQ multiplex PCR, and its TCRdb copy is limited to in-frame clones, with some not included. Altogether some 64,000 clones are present, under 98% being singletons, with the ten largest covering nearly 0.35%. This sample comprised Tregs from blood, obtained before the transplant. The source is a human donor who received a combined kidney and bone marrow transplant.

CDR3 amino acids: CASSSPRQGLSGTF. CDR3 coding DNA: TGTGCCAGCAGTTCGCCGCGACAGGGCCTATCGGGGACCTTC. This sequence joins TRBV6-5 and TRBJ1-2, with TRBD1 matching 7 bases. The V gene's germline CDR1 is MNHEY and CDR2 SVGAGI. V lost 4 bases, J lost 14 bases, and 16 bases stayed unmatched. The CDR3 extends over 14 amino acids.

V gene TRBV18 combines with J gene TRBJ2-7; 7 positions match TRBD1. The ends lost 2 bases at V and 1 base at J; junction bases unmatched: 5. This CDR3 has 15 residues. CDR1 is KGHSH, CDR2 LQKENI, per germline. The CDR3 spells CASSPSGGSSYEQYF. CDR3 coding DNA: TGTGCCAGCTCACCATCAGGGGGTAGTTCCTACGAGCAGTACTTC.

The chain has TRBV30 and TRBJ1-2; TRBD1 aligns across 9 bases. Germline CDR1 GTSNPN, CDR2 SVGIG (reference sequence). J was trimmed by 4 bases and V by 6 bases; bases with no gene match: 15. This CDR3 has 16 residues. In DNA, the CDR3 is TGTGCCTGCGTGACGGGACAGGGTTCTACCATCTATGGCTACACCTTC. Residues: CACVTGQGSTIYGYTF.

The chain is built from TRBV5-1 and TRBJ1-2, with a tentative D call TRBD1 (5 bases). CDR1 and CDR2 (germline): SGHRS, YFSETQ. V dropped 3 bases and J dropped 8 bases, with 23 bases sitting between them. The CDR3 totals 16 residues. The CDR3: CASSSGHPPASWGYTF. CDR3 in DNA: TGCGCCAGCAGCTCAGGACACCCTCCTGCATCTTGGGGCTACACCTTC.

V usage is TRBV5-1 and J usage is TRBJ2-7, with a possible D match to TRBD1 (6 bases). V dropped 4 bases and J dropped 5 bases, with 10 bases sitting between them. The CDR3 contains 12 residues. Germline CDR1 is SGHRS and CDR2 is YFSETQ. In nucleotides, the CDR3 is TGCGCCAGCAGCGGTACAGGGCACGAGCAGTACTTC. Protein sequence: CASSGTGHEQYF.

This chain uses TRBV18 with TRBJ2-3; D call uncertain. The CDR3 covers 13 residues. Trimming removed 2 bases at V and 7 bases at J, with 10 bases between. Per germline, CDR1 KGHSH and CDR2 LQKENI. CDR3 region: CASSPARGNTQYF. The CDR3 DNA reads as TGTGCCAGCTCACCAGCCCGCGGAAATACGCAGTATTTT.

This sequence joins TRBV7-9 and TRBJ2-1; tentatively, D is TRBD2 (6 bases). This CDR3 region has 15 residues. Trimming stripped 1 base from V and 3 bases from J, with 10 bases between. Germline V CDR1 and CDR2: SEHNR, FQNEAQ (reference sequence). The CDR3 sequence: CASSLGRGGYNEQFF. CDR3 nucleotides: TGTGCCAGCAGCTTAGGGCGGGGCGGCTACAATGAGCAGTTCTTC.

To note about this clone: Additional DNA sequences in this sample encode the identical CDR3. The gene calls are TRBV27 and TRBJ1-2; 7 positions agree with TRBD1. With V trimmed by 1 base and J by 6 bases, 5 bases remained unmatched. Germline CDR1 and CDR2: MNHEY and SMNVEV (reference sequence). The CDR3 spans 14 residues. CDR3 residues: CASSLYPTGNGYTF. As DNA, the CDR3 is TGTGCCAGCAGTTTATATCCGACAGGGAATGGCTACACCTTC.

The chain combines TRBV15 with TRBJ2-7, with D perhaps TRBD1 (5 bases). The CDR3 is 16 residues long. With 3 bases removed from V and 4 bases from J, the gap between germline ends came to 19 bases. Germline loops: CDR1 LNHNV, CDR2 YYDKDF (reference sequence). CDR3 bases: TGTGCCACCAGCAGTATAACTTCGACAGTACCTTACGAGCAGTACTTC. It specifies CATSSITSTVPYEQYF.

This rearrangement joins TRBV19 to TRBJ2-1; D gene unclear. The germline CDR1 and CDR2 sequences are LNHDA and SQIVND (reference sequence). V gave up 6 bases and J gave up 0 bases, with 12 bases separating them. This CDR3 spans 15 amino acids. The CDR3: CASSIVSLSYNEQFF. Written as DNA, the CDR3 is TGTGCCAGTAGCATTGTTAGCCTCTCCTACAATGAGCAGTTCTTC. The whole variable domain, filled in from reference TRBV19 and TRBJ2-1, reads DGGITQSPKYLFRKEGQNVTLSCEQNLNHDAMYWYRQDPGQGLRLIYYSQIVNDFQKGDIAEGYSVSREKKESFPLTVTSAQKNPTAFYLCASSIVSLSYNEQFFGPGTRLTVL.

Written as DNA, the CDR3 is TGCGCCAGCAGCTTGACAGTTGGATCGAACACCGGGGAGCTGTTTTTT. Encoded protein: CASSLTVGSNTGELFF. The chain links TRBV5-1 to TRBJ2-2, with unresolved D. Germline V gene sequence: CDR1 SGHRS, CDR2 YFSETQ. The CDR3 is made up of 16 amino acids. The V end was cut by 1 base, the J end by 0 bases, with 10 bases between.

The table lists this clone with a count of one. This chain uses TRBV14 with TRBJ2-5, with 7 bases identical to TRBD2. The V gene end was trimmed by 3 bases and the J gene end by 1 base; junction bases not matched to a gene: 8. This CDR3 comprises 16 residues. The germline V gene encodes CDR1 SGHDN and CDR2 FVKESK. CDR3 sequence: CASSHTGTTFQETQYF. The CDR3 nucleotides are TGTGCCAGCAGCCACACCGGGACTACCTTCCAAGAGACCCAGTACTTC. The full variable domain, rest sourced from reference TRBV14 and TRBJ2-5, is EAGVTQFPSHSVIEKGQTVTLRCDPISGHDNLYWYRRVMGKEIKFLLHFVKESKQDESGMPNNRFLAERTGGTYSTLKVQPAELEDSGVYFCASSHTGTTFQETQYFGPGTRLLVL.

The J gene is TRBJ1-2, the V gene TRBV7-2; D not resolved. The CDR3 extends over 15 amino acids. Trimming pared 0 bases from V and 2 bases from J, leaving 10 bases between. Germline assignment: CDR1 SGHTA and CDR2 FQGNSA. Here the CDR3 DNA reads TGTGCCAGCAGCTTAGCTTCCACAGAAAACTATGGCTACACCTTC. It encodes CASSLASTENYGYTF.

This chain links TRBV11-2 with TRBJ1-5, with D maybe TRBD1 (5 bases). V was trimmed by 3 bases and J by 4 bases, leaving 7 bases between them. CDR3 size: 13 residues. From germline, CDR1 is SGHAT and CDR2 FQNNGV. CDR3 amino acids: CASSLGRNQPQHF. CDR3 DNA sequence: TGTGCCAGCAGCTTGGGGCGTAATCAGCCCCAGCATTTT.

This chain links TRBV5-4 with TRBJ2-7, with 8 bases identical to TRBD1. The CDR3 totals 15 residues. Germline CDR1 reads SGHNT; CDR2 reads YYREEE (reference sequence). Losses at the gene ends were 4 bases for V and 1 base for J; bases not matched to a gene: 7. CDR3 residues: CASSAGTGISYEQYF. CDR3 nucleotides: TGTGCCAGCAGCGCCGGGACAGGAATTTCCTACGAGCAGTACTTC.

This CDR3 is CASSPYDDSLGETQYF. In nucleotides, the CDR3 is TGTGCCAGCAGCCCATACGACGACAGCCTGGGGGAGACCCAGTACTTC. The V and J genes are TRBV4-2 and TRBJ2-5; perhaps TRBD1 as D (5 bases). The CDR3 spans 16 residues. The V gene lost 4 bases and the J gene lost 5 bases, with 20 bases spanning the gap. CDR1 is LGHNA and CDR2 is YNFKEQ in the germline V gene.

This rearrangement joins TRBV6-6 to TRBJ1-4; TRBD1 might be the D (6 bases). CDR3 length: 14 amino acids. With 0 bases removed from V and 12 bases from J, the gap between germline ends came to 14 bases. Germline V CDR1 and CDR2: MNHNY, SVGAGI (reference sequence). CDR3 residues: CASSYSRGQLELFF. DNA for the CDR3: TGTGCCAGCAGTTACTCTAGAGGACAGTTGGAACTGTTTTTT.